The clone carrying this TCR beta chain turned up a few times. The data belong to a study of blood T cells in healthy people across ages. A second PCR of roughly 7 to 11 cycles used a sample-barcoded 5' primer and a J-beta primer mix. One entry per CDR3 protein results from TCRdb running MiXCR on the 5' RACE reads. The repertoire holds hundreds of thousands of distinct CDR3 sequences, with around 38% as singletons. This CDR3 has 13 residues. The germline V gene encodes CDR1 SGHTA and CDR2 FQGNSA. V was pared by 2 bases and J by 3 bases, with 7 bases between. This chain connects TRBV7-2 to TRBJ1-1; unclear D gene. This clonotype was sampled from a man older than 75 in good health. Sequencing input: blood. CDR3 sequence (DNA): TGTGCCAGCAGCTTAATGATGTACACTGAAGCTTTCTTT. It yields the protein CASSLMMYTEAFF.